Each of the 31 T cell receptor beta chains below was sequenced from the same sample in a study of blood T cell repertoires in COVID-19 (dated by TCRdb to the early 2020s). The library was made by the immunoSEQ multiplex PCR assay. TCRdb took this table from immuneACCESS and kept in-frame rearrangements with V and J called. Such tables lack part of the clones; where checked against another copy, unresolved V genes explain under half of the gap, and the rest is unexplained. Present in this sample are approximately 160,000 clones, about nine tenths of which were seen just once. Jointly, the top ten make up 18% of the sample. The sequenced sample consisted of peripheral blood. These receptors all come from a man in his sixties with active or convalescent COVID-19.

This CDR3 is CATSDSPGLNLYF. The CDR3 DNA reads as TGTGCCACCAGTGATTCGCCGGGACTCAACCTATATTTT. The chain recombines TRBV24-1 with TRBJ2-3; D is possibly TRBD2 (6 bases). V dropped 2 bases and J dropped 15 bases, with 17 bases sitting between them. The CDR3 totals 13 residues. CDR1 KGHDR and CDR2 SFDVKD come from the germline V gene.

The V call is TRBV10-3, the J call TRBJ2-1; D might be TRBD1 (6 bases). Trimming shortened V by 4 bases and J by 5 bases, and 12 bases separated the two germline ends. Germline CDR1 reads ENHRY; CDR2 reads SYGVKD. The CDR3 totals 14 residues. The CDR3 here is CAISVAQGNNEQFF. The CDR3 nucleotides are TGTGCCATCAGTGTAGCACAGGGCAACAATGAGCAGTTCTTC.

The chain links TRBV7-2 to TRBJ2-7; D is possibly TRBD1 (5 bases). This CDR3 is 13 amino acids long. Per germline, CDR1 SGHTA and CDR2 FQGNSA. Trimming took off 2 bases at V and 5 bases at J, with 10 bases between the two ends. The chain's CDR3 is CASSLMPRDEQYF. In nucleotides, the CDR3 is TGTGCCAGCAGCTTAATGCCCAGGGACGAGCAGTACTTC.

The chain uses TRBV6-1 and TRBJ1-2, with D possibly TRBD1 on 6 matching bases. Germline CDR1 is MNHNS and CDR2 is SASEGT. The CDR3 runs 16 residues. V was shortened by 4 bases and J by 4 bases, with 19 bases between the two germline ends. The CDR3 region has the DNA TGTGCCAGCAGTGCTCTTTCAGGGGCAATCACCTATGGCTACACCTTC. Translation gives CASSALSGAITYGYTF.

This chain joins TRBV19 and TRBJ1-5, with TRBD1 matching over 9 bases. In germline, CDR1 is LNHDA, CDR2 SQIVND (reference sequence). This CDR3 is built from 16 residues. V was clipped by 7 bases and J by 1 base; unmatched bases: 8. In nucleotides, the CDR3 is TGTGCCAGTACCGACCATGGGACAGGGAGCAATCAGCCCCAGCATTTT. It encodes CASTDHGTGSNQPQHF.

DNA for the CDR3: TGTGCCAGCAGCTTCTTTGGGACAGCTAACACCGGGGAGCTGTTTTTT. Translating it yields CASSFFGTANTGELFF. The chain has TRBV7-6 and TRBJ2-2; 7 bases line up with TRBD1. The V and J ends lost 3 bases and 2 bases, in that order; junction bases with no gene match: 6. Looked up from germline, CDR1 is SGHVS and CDR2 is FNYEAQ. There are 16 residues in the CDR3.

The gene calls are TRBV19 and TRBJ2-1; 8 nucleotides agree with TRBD1. The V segment lost 7 bases and the J segment 6 bases; nucleotides outside the gene matches: 2. Germline V CDR1 and CDR2: LNHDA, SQIVND (reference sequence). The CDR3 is 12 residues long. The CDR3 DNA reads TGTGCCAGTAAAGACAGGGGCAATGAGCAGTTCTTC. Its protein product is CASKDRGNEQFF.

This clone was picked up one time. The V gene is TRBV11-2, the J gene TRBJ2-7; 7 nucleotides agree with TRBD1. After removal of 2 bases from V and 5 bases from J, the junction contained 9 bases not matched to a gene. CDR3 size: 15 residues. The germline CDR1 and CDR2 sequences are SGHAT and FQNNGV. Here the CDR3 DNA reads TGTGCCAGCAGCTTAAGGGGGCGCCTATCCAACGAGCAGTACTTC. Protein product: CASSLRGRLSNEQYF.

J is TRBJ1-1 and V is TRBV5-4; D unclear. The CDR3 length is 16 residues. Looked up from germline, CDR1 is SGHNT and CDR2 is YYREEE (reference sequence). V was pared by 5 bases and J by 0 bases, with 17 bases between. CDR3 nucleotides: TGTGCCAGCAGTCAATCTAACGCCCCCCTGAACACTGAAGCTTTCTTT. It codes for CASSQSNAPLNTEAFF.

The rearrangement links TRBV6-6 to TRBJ1-5; no reliable D call. Trimming stripped 4 bases from V and 10 bases from J, with 11 bases between. This CDR3 comprises 12 residues. The germline CDR1 and CDR2 sequences are MNHNY and SVGAGI (reference sequence). CDR3 amino acids: CASSWVERPQHF. DNA of the CDR3: TGTGCCAGCAGTTGGGTCGAGCGACCCCAGCATTTT.

CDR3 amino acids: CASSILQRGGSTDTQYF. The CDR3 DNA is TGTGCCAGCAGCATCCTGCAGCGGGGGGGATCGACAGATACGCAGTATTTT. The chain has TRBV7-8 and TRBJ2-3; 10 bases match TRBD2. With V trimmed by 5 bases and J by 3 bases, 11 bases remained unmatched. Germline CDR1 and CDR2: SGHVS and FQNEAQ. The CDR3 contains 17 residues.

CDR3: CASRTGERYGYTF. The CDR3 DNA reads as TGCGCCAGTAGGACAGGGGAGAGGTATGGCTACACCTTC. This chain joins TRBV5-1 and TRBJ1-2; 9 bases agree with TRBD1. The V and J ends lost 8 bases and 5 bases, in that order; junction bases with no gene match: 7. The CDR3 length is 13 residues. Per germline, CDR1 SGHRS and CDR2 YFSETQ.

The J gene is TRBJ2-1, the V gene TRBV5-4, with D maybe TRBD2 (6 bases). The CDR3 covers 14 residues. Trimming cost V 4 bases and J 0 bases, with 8 bases left between them. CDR1 SGHNT and CDR2 YYREEE come from the germline V gene (reference sequence). CDR3 DNA: TGTGCCAGCAGCAACGGGGGCTCCTACAATGAGCAGTTCTTC. Amino acids: CASSNGGSYNEQFF.

The CDR3 loop reads CASRLRELYNEQFF. The CDR3 nucleotides are TGTGCCAGCAGACTCCGGGAACTTTACAATGAGCAGTTCTTC. The chain joins TRBV28 to TRBJ2-1; D is perhaps TRBD2 (5 bases). This CDR3 has 14 residues. Per the germline V gene, CDR1 is MDHEN and CDR2 is SYDVKM. The V gene lost 6 bases and the J gene lost 4 bases, with 13 bases spanning the gap.

The chain recombines TRBV10-3 with TRBJ1-2; perhaps TRBD1 as D (5 bases). V was pared by 0 bases and J by 8 bases, with 10 bases between. The CDR3 extends over 13 amino acids. Germline V gene sequence: CDR1 ENHRY, CDR2 SYGVKD. CDR3 sequence (DNA): TGTGCCATCAGTGAGTCGTGGCAGGGAGGCTACACCTTC. Its translation: CAISESWQGGYTF.

The chain couples TRBV3-1 (or the pseudogene TRBV3-2) to TRBJ1-3; no clear D gene. Trimming removed 0 bases at V and 6 bases at J, with 21 bases between. Germline CDR1 reads LGHDT; CDR2 reads YNNKEL (reference sequence). The CDR3 has 18 amino acids. The CDR3 DNA sequence: TGTGCCAGCAGCCAAGATGTCCCGTCTCGTGCGGCGGAAAACACCATATATTTT. Its protein product is CASSQDVPSRAAENTIYF.

The chain uses TRBV6-5 and TRBJ1-4; D call uncertain. V was trimmed by 5 bases and J by 4 bases, leaving 11 bases between them. CDR1 and CDR2 (germline): MNHEY, SVGAGI. The CDR3 is made up of 14 amino acids. The CDR3 DNA sequence: TGTGCCAGCAGTCCCACAGCGGGTAATGAAAAACTGTTTTTT. The encoded protein is CASSPTAGNEKLFF.

The V call is TRBV27, the J call TRBJ2-7; tentative D call: TRBD1 (5 bases). V was cut by 2 bases and J by 3 bases, with 11 bases left in between. The CDR3 sequence is 14 residues long. The germline CDR1 and CDR2 sequences are MNHEY and SMNVEV (reference sequence). CDR3 in DNA: TGTGCCAGCAGTTTAAAGCAGGGATTCTACGAGCAGTACTTC. This sequence encodes CASSLKQGFYEQYF.

The rearrangement joins TRBV4-1 to TRBJ2-1, with TRBD2 matching over 10 bases. The V gene's germline CDR1 is MGHRA and CDR2 YSYEKL. The V gene end was trimmed by 0 bases and the J gene end by 4 bases; junction bases not matched to a gene: 6. The CDR3 has 17 amino acids. CDR3 bases: TGCGCCAGCAGCCAAGAGGCTAGCGGGAGATCATACAATGAGCAGTTCTTC. It codes for CASSQEASGRSYNEQFF.

The chain links TRBV5-5 to TRBJ1-5; TRBD1 matches at 7 bases. The CDR3 spans 14 residues. V gave up 1 base and J gave up 6 bases; unmatched junction bases: 4. Per germline, CDR1 SGHKS and CDR2 YYEKEE (reference sequence). DNA of the CDR3: TGTGCCAGCAGCTTGTACAGGGGCGGTCAGCCCCAGCATTTT. Protein sequence: CASSLYRGGQPQHF.

The V gene is TRBV4-1, the J gene TRBJ1-5; TRBD1 aligns across 10 bases. Germline CDR1 reads MGHRA; CDR2 reads YSYEKL. This CDR3 has 19 residues. The trim removed 0 bases at V and 0 bases at J, leaving 8 bases unmatched. The CDR3 region is CASSQDSGQGTDSNQPQHF. The DNA for the CDR3 is TGCGCCAGCAGCCAAGATTCGGGACAGGGGACTGATAGCAATCAGCCCCAGCATTTT.

Written as DNA, the CDR3 is TGTGCCAGCAGTTCAACAGGGGGCAGTGGCAATCAGCCCCAGCATTTT. It translates to CASSSTGGSGNQPQHF. The J gene is TRBJ1-5, the V gene TRBV5-8; 9 bases align to TRBD1. Germline CDR1 and CDR2: SGHTS and YDEGEE. The CDR3 has 16 residues. The V and J ends lost 5 bases and 2 bases, in that order; junction bases with no gene match: 8.

The chain links TRBV19 to TRBJ2-7; 8 positions match TRBD2. The CDR3 has 13 residues. V shed 5 bases, J shed 2 bases, and the junction held 2 bases outside the gene matches. The germline V gene has CDR1 LNHDA and CDR2 SQIVND (reference sequence). The CDR3 is CASSAGGAYEQYF. DNA for the CDR3: TGTGCCAGTAGTGCGGGAGGCGCCTACGAGCAGTACTTC.

The V gene is TRBV6-5, the J gene TRBJ2-3; TRBD2 matches at 10 bases. CDR1 MNHEY and CDR2 SVGAGI come from the germline V gene. The CDR3 length is 15 residues. After removal of 6 bases from V and 6 bases from J, the junction contained 9 bases not matched to a gene. DNA for the CDR3: TGTGCCAGCAGCCGGACTAGCGGCCCTCCGGATACGCAGTATTTT. This codes for CASSRTSGPPDTQYF.

This clone was seen once. The J gene is TRBJ2-1, the V gene TRBV15; D is perhaps TRBD2 (6 bases). Trimming took off 1 base at V and 0 bases at J, with 7 bases between the two ends. CDR1 is LNHNV, CDR2 YYDKDF, per germline (reference sequence). The CDR3 covers 15 residues. Here the CDR3 DNA reads TGTGCCACCAGCAGAGCCGGGAGCTCCTACAATGAGCAGTTCTTC. Protein: CATSRAGSSYNEQFF.

This chain connects TRBV5-6 to TRBJ2-7; 11 bases align to TRBD2. CDR1 is SGHDT and CDR2 is YYEEEE in the germline V gene. Unmatched junction bases numbered 9, after V lost 4 bases and J lost 3 bases. The CDR3 runs 16 residues. The CDR3 DNA sequence: TGTGCCAGCAGCCAAACCGGGACTAGCGGTCTCTACGAGCAGTACTTC. This translates into CASSQTGTSGLYEQYF.

This clone is a singleton in its sample. This rearrangement joins TRBV19 to TRBJ1-1, with TRBD1 as a possible D gene (5 bases). In germline, CDR1 is LNHDA, CDR2 SQIVND (reference sequence). The CDR3 loop spans 14 amino acids. The V end was cut by 4 bases, the J end by 2 bases, with 11 bases between. Written as DNA, the CDR3 is TGTGCCAGTAGTACCCTGACAGTTAACACTGAAGCTTTCTTT. Encoded protein: CASSTLTVNTEAFF.

The chain recombines TRBV7-8 with TRBJ2-1; TRBD2 aligns across 8 bases. The CDR3 spans 16 residues. Trimming cost V 5 bases and J 4 bases; bases outside gene matches: 10. CDR1 and CDR2 from the germline V gene are SGHVS and FQNEAQ. CDR3 region: CASSQRRGGGYNEQFF. The CDR3 DNA is TGTGCCAGCAGCCAAAGACGGGGGGGAGGATACAATGAGCAGTTCTTC.

V usage is TRBV29-1 and J usage is TRBJ2-7, with TRBD1 matching 7 bases. The V segment lost 5 bases and the J segment 6 bases; nucleotides outside the gene matches: 7. Germline CDR1 and CDR2: SQVTM and ANQGSEA. The CDR3 covers 12 residues. The CDR3 DNA reads TGCAGCGTTCGGCCTGACAGGGCCGAGCAGTACTTC. Its protein is CSVRPDRAEQYF.

The gene calls are TRBV29-1 and TRBJ2-7; D might be TRBD2 (6 bases). Trimming cost V 0 bases and J 6 bases, with 18 bases left between them. This CDR3 has 15 amino acids. Germline values: CDR1 SQVTM, CDR2 ANQGSEA. This chain's CDR3 is CSVEDPGKGGFEQYF. The CDR3 region has the DNA TGCAGCGTTGAAGATCCGGGGAAAGGAGGGTTCGAGCAGTACTTC.

V and J are TRBV14 and TRBJ1-4; D is ambiguous. The V end lost 2 bases, the J end lost 1 base, and 5 bases lay between the germline ends. CDR1 and CDR2 (germline): SGHDN, FVKESK. This CDR3 has 14 amino acids. CDR3 loop: CASSQSRTNEKLFF. In DNA, the CDR3 is TGTGCCAGCAGCCAATCCAGAACTAATGAAAAACTGTTTTTT.